A single sample is the source of the 24 T cell receptor beta chains below, sequenced in a study of technical replicates of blood from a handful of donors. Profiling relied on immunoSEQ multiplex PCR, and the TCRdb table lists in-frame clones only, not all of them. The repertoire holds more than 65,000 clones, with over 90% as singletons. Sequencing used T cells isolated from PBMCs. The origin of the receptors is a human donor in good health.

The CDR3 sequence is CASSRSTAGLSYEQYF. The CDR3, as DNA: TGTGCCAGCAGCCGAAGCACAGCGGGGTTATCCTACGAGCAGTACTTC. V is TRBV11-1 and J is TRBJ2-7; 7 nucleotides line up with TRBD2. Germline CDR1 reads SGHAT; CDR2 reads FQDESV (reference sequence). J was trimmed by 1 base and V by 5 bases; bases with no gene match: 11. This CDR3 is 16 amino acids long.

The count of this clone is one. The chain has TRBV29-1 and TRBJ2-1; 7 nucleotides agree with TRBD2. CDR1 and CDR2 (germline): SQVTM, ANQGSEA. The junction had 7 bases not matched to a gene; V was cut back by 7 bases and J by 4 bases. There are 13 residues in the CDR3. The CDR3 spells CSALAVEYNEQFF. The DNA of the CDR3 is TGCAGCGCGCTAGCGGTCGAGTACAATGAGCAGTTCTTC.

This chain joins TRBV30 and TRBJ2-1; TRBD2 aligns across 15 bases. CDR3 length: 15 residues. The trim removed 4 bases at V and 8 bases at J, leaving 6 bases unmatched. The germline CDR1 and CDR2 sequences are GTSNPN and SVGIG (reference sequence). As DNA, the CDR3 is TGTGCCTGGATCGGACTAGCGGGGGGGCTCCATGAGCAGTTCTTC. Protein product: CAWIGLAGGLHEQFF.

The CDR3 sequence: CASSWTSGGAEAREQYF. The CDR3 DNA follows: TGCGCCAGCAGCTGGACTAGCGGGGGGGCCGAGGCGAGGGAGCAGTACTTC. This chain joins TRBV5-1 and TRBJ2-7, with 15 bases matching TRBD2. Germline V lookup: CDR1 SGHRS, CDR2 YFSETQ. V dropped 3 bases and J dropped 7; count of bases not matched to a gene: 11. The CDR3 is 17 residues long.

About this clone itself: Other DNA sequences from this sample encode an identical CDR3 as well. The V and J genes are TRBV9 and TRBJ2-1, with TRBD2 identical over 7 bases. Per germline, CDR1 SGDLS and CDR2 YYNGEE. After removal of 2 bases from V and 4 bases from J, the junction contained 6 bases not matched to a gene. The CDR3 has 15 residues. The CDR3 nucleotides are TGTGCCAGCAGCGTTGAAACGGGGGGATACAATGAGCAGTTCTTC. This sequence encodes CASSVETGGYNEQFF.

This chain joins TRBV20-1 and TRBJ1-4; D remains unclear. Germline-derived CDR1 and CDR2 are DFQATT and SNEGSKA (reference sequence). This CDR3 region has 11 residues. The germline V and J ends were trimmed by 3 bases and 10 bases, with 9 bases remaining between them. The CDR3, as DNA: TGCAGTGCTAGGGACTTACGAAAACTGTTTTTT. It translates to CSARDLRKLFF.

The chain is built from TRBV5-8 and TRBJ1-1; D perhaps matches TRBD1 (5 bases). CDR1 and CDR2 from the germline V gene are SGHTS and YDEGEE. V was shortened by 0 bases and J by 5 bases, with 14 bases between the two germline ends. This CDR3 contains 15 residues. The CDR3 sequence is CASSLVRGGGTEAFF. The CDR3 DNA is TGTGCCAGCAGCTTGGTAAGGGGAGGAGGGACTGAAGCTTTCTTT.

V gene TRBV18 combines with J gene TRBJ2-5; possibly TRBD2 for D (5 bases). The germline V and J ends were trimmed by 2 bases and 5 bases, with 6 bases remaining between them. The germline V gene encodes CDR1 KGHSH and CDR2 LQKENI. CDR3 length: 12 amino acids. The CDR3 reads CASSPSGETQYF. The CDR3 DNA is TGTGCCAGCTCACCATCGGGGGAGACCCAGTACTTC. Full variable domain (remainder filled in from reference TRBV18 and TRBJ2-5): NAGVMQNPRHLVRRRGQEARLRCSPMKGHSHVYWYRQLPEEGLKFMVYLQKENIIDESGMPKERFSAEFPKEGPSILRIQQVVRGDSAAYFCASSPSGETQYFGPGTRLLVL.

The chain is built from TRBV7-3 and TRBJ2-7; D is ambiguous. The CDR3 runs 14 residues. V was shortened by 4 bases and J by 4 bases, with 14 bases between the two germline ends. CDR1 and CDR2 (germline): SGHTA, FQGTGA. CDR3 DNA sequence: TGTGCCAGCAGCTCTTCCCCACAGCAGTACGAGCAGTACTTC. Translated, it gives CASSSSPQQYEQYF. Supplemented by reference TRBV7-3 and TRBJ2-7, the full variable domain reads GAGVSQTPSNKVTEKGKYVELRCDPISGHTALYWYRQSLGQGPEFLIYFQGTGAADDSGLPNDRFFAVRPEGSVSTLKIQRTERGDSAVYLCASSSSPQQYEQYFGPGTRLTVT.

The CDR3 loop is CASSPPGQGRAQYF. Written as DNA, the CDR3 is TGTGCCAGCAGCCCTCCGGGACAGGGCCGGGCGCAGTACTTC. V gene TRBV5-4 combines with J gene TRBJ2-5, with TRBD1 matching over 9 bases. CDR1 is SGHNT and CDR2 is YYREEE in the germline V gene (reference sequence). The CDR3 totals 14 residues. J lost 11 bases, V lost 4 bases, and 12 bases had no gene match.

This clone turned up a few times. This chain connects TRBV6-1 to TRBJ1-3; 9 nucleotides match TRBD1. CDR3 length: 15 amino acids. CDR1 and CDR2 (germline): MNHNS, SASEGT. The J segment lost 0 bases and the V segment lost 5 bases, leaving 2 bases of the junction unmatched. The CDR3, as DNA: TGTGCCAGCAGTCCGGACAGGGGCTCTGGAAACACCATATATTTT. Protein: CASSPDRGSGNTIYF.

This clone was recorded only once. The chain joins TRBV7-6 to TRBJ1-5, with TRBD1 matching over 8 bases. The germline gives CDR1 SGHVS, CDR2 FNYEAQ. This CDR3 is built from 14 residues. V dropped 3 bases and J dropped 5; count of bases not matched to a gene: 3. The CDR3 spells CASSFQQGDQPQHF. CDR3 nucleotides: TGTGCCAGCAGCTTCCAACAGGGGGATCAGCCCCAGCATTTT. The complete variable domain, with remaining parts taken from reference TRBV7-6 and TRBJ1-5, reads GAGVSQSPRYKVTKRGQDVALRCDPISGHVSLYWYRQALGQGPEFLTYFNYEAQQDKSGLPNDRFSAERPEGSISTLTIQRTEQRDSAMYRCASSFQQGDQPQHFGDGTRLSIL.

This chain uses TRBV4-1 with TRBJ2-2; D is ambiguous. The germline V and J ends were trimmed by 1 base and 7 bases, with 10 bases remaining between them. Germline CDR1 and CDR2: MGHRA and YSYEKL. The CDR3 spans 14 residues. CDR3 nucleotides: TGCGCCAGCAGCCAAGGACTGTATCTCGGGGAGCTGTTTTTT. It specifies CASSQGLYLGELFF.

The genes are TRBV5-1 and TRBJ1-3; maybe TRBD1 (5 bases). The V and J ends lost 2 bases and 1 base respectively, with 10 bases between them. Germline CDR1 and CDR2: SGHRS and YFSETQ. The CDR3 is 15 residues long. The CDR3: CASSLDSPSGNTIYF. CDR3 in DNA: TGCGCCAGCAGCTTAGACAGCCCTTCTGGAAACACCATATATTTT.

The CDR3 here is CASRLSGNTIYF. CDR3 bases: TGTGCCAGCCGTCTCTCTGGAAACACCATATATTTT. V usage is TRBV7-8 and J usage is TRBJ1-3; D is unresolved. In germline, CDR1 is SGHVS, CDR2 FQNEAQ. Trimming pared 8 bases from V and 0 bases from J, leaving 5 bases between. The CDR3 has 12 amino acids.

CDR3 coding DNA: TGCGCCAGCAGCCAACTTTTGGCCTCGACAGGGGAAAATTCACCCCTCCACTTT. Residues: CASSQLLASTGENSPLHF. The V and J genes are TRBV4-1 and TRBJ1-6; 8 bases are shared with TRBD1. The CDR3 is 18 residues long. V was clipped by 2 bases and J by 7 bases; unmatched bases: 13. Germline CDR1 reads MGHRA; CDR2 reads YSYEKL.

The J gene is TRBJ1-2, the V gene TRBV30; D remains ambiguous. Germline V gene sequence: CDR1 GTSNPN, CDR2 SVGIG (reference sequence). V was pared by 0 bases and J by 4 bases, with 6 bases between. This CDR3 has 12 residues. CDR3 DNA: TGTGCCTGGAGTGTAGCAGGCTATGGCTACACCTTC. It codes for CAWSVAGYGYTF.

This chain links TRBV30 with TRBJ2-3; 7 bases map to TRBD1. The CDR3 totals 16 residues. Per germline, CDR1 GTSNPN and CDR2 SVGIG (reference sequence). The V gene end was trimmed by 4 bases and the J gene end by 1 base; junction bases not matched to a gene: 11. The CDR3 DNA is TGTGCCTGGATGGGTTCTTTGCAGGGGGGCACAGATACGCAGTATTTT. This translates into CAWMGSLQGGTDTQYF.

The chain combines TRBV19 with TRBJ2-1; 9 bases are a match to TRBD1. V gave up 3 bases and J gave up 4 bases; unmatched junction bases: 7. This CDR3 has 16 residues. Per the germline V gene, CDR1 is LNHDA and CDR2 is SQIVND (reference sequence). In nucleotides, the CDR3 is TGTGCCAGTAGTATCGGGGGGACAGGGACTTACAATGAGCAGTTCTTC. Translating gives CASSIGGTGTYNEQFF.

The V call is TRBV7-2, the J call TRBJ2-5; D is perhaps TRBD2 (5 bases). This CDR3 comprises 14 residues. Per the germline V gene, CDR1 is SGHTA and CDR2 is FQGNSA. The V end lost 0 bases, the J end lost 9 bases, and 14 bases lay between the germline ends. The CDR3: CASSLATPPGSQYF. DNA of the CDR3: TGTGCCAGCAGCTTAGCGACGCCTCCGGGGTCCCAGTACTTC.

The sample holds one count of this clone. This chain joins TRBV28 and TRBJ2-5, with 7 bases matching TRBD1. The junction had 4 bases not matched to a gene; V was cut back by 4 bases and J by 2 bases. CDR3 size: 14 residues. Germline CDR1 MDHEN, CDR2 SYDVKM. CDR3 sequence reads: CASSSTGQQETQYF. The CDR3 nucleotides are TGTGCCAGCAGTTCCACGGGACAGCAAGAGACCCAGTACTTC.

This clone was seen a handful of times. The chain uses TRBV7-3 and TRBJ2-2, with 10 bases identical to TRBD2. Trimming took 0 bases from V and 1 from J; bases not matched to a gene: 8. The CDR3 covers 19 residues. CDR1 and CDR2 from the germline V gene are SGHTA and FQGTGA. For the CDR3, the DNA is TGTGCCAGCAGCTTAACGGGGCCCCGGACTAGCGGGAACACCGGGGAGCTGTTTTTT. It yields the protein CASSLTGPRTSGNTGELFF.

This rearrangement joins TRBV6-1 to TRBJ1-1; D gene uncertain. The V end was cut by 0 bases, the J end by 8 bases, with 13 bases between. The CDR3 consists of 14 residues. The germline gives CDR1 MNHNS, CDR2 SASEGT. The CDR3 DNA reads TGTGCCAGCAGTGAAGCGGCCGAAACAGCAGAAGCTTTCTTT. It is translated as CASSEAAETAEAFF.

This chain uses TRBV2 with TRBJ1-5; 8 nucleotides line up with TRBD1. The junction had 12 bases not matched to a gene; V was cut back by 10 bases and J by 4 bases. Per the germline V gene, CDR1 is SNHLY and CDR2 is FYNNEI. The CDR3 sequence is 15 residues long. CDR3 sequence (DNA): TGTGCCACTTCGAAGGGGGACAGGAAAAATCAGCCCCAGCATTTT. Protein product: CATSKGDRKNQPQHF.